The TCR beta chain described here comes from a study of T cell repertoires in cytomegalovirus infection. Overall study context: Well-studied HLA-B-restricted CMV epitopes were used in the study alongside recently identified HLA-C-restricted ones.

TCRdb analysed the reads with MiXCR anew, one entry per CDR3 protein. This sample has roughly 920,000 distinct CDR3 sequences; more than 25% occur once, and the top ten carry over 12%. Comments on this clonotype: Its antigen remains unidentified.

The germline V gene has CDR1 LNHDA and CDR2 SQIVND (reference sequence). This CDR3 is built from 13 residues. Trimming left V 5 bases short and J 4 bases short, with 9 bases between. The input for sequencing was cultured CD8+ T cells from PBMCs, taken from culture after CMV antigen stimulation. The TCR originated in a human donor in good health (CMV status not recorded). Some clones in this sample may be carry-over from other donors' samples. The chain combines TRBV19 with TRBJ1-5, with no clear D. CDR3 residues: CASSLTINQPQHF. In DNA form, the CDR3 reads TGTGCCAGTAGTCTAACGATAAATCAGCCCCAGCATTTT.